Following are 6 T cell receptor beta chains from one sample sequenced in a study of CD8 T cells in Susac syndrome. Reverse transcription of about 0.45 to 1 ug RNA was carried out with random hexamers. MiXCR was run by TCRdb on the immunoSEQ multiplex PCR reads, yielding one entry per CDR3 protein. The table lists roughly 160,000 distinct CDR3 sequences, around 94% of them singletons. The specimen was CD4+ T cells from PBMCs. The origin of the receptors is a human donor in good health.

J is TRBJ2-1 and V is TRBV7-3; 7 bases are a match to TRBD2. Germline assignment: CDR1 SGHTA and CDR2 FQGTGA. CDR3 length equals 17 residues. V lost 2 bases and J lost 1; bases outside the gene matches: 8. This chain's CDR3 is CASSLPERGGSYNEQFF. The CDR3 nucleotides read TGTGCCAGCAGCTTACCCGAGCGGGGAGGATCCTACAATGAGCAGTTCTTC. The variable domain in full, with the rest retrieved from reference TRBV7-3 and TRBJ2-1, is GAGVSQTPSNKVTEKGKYVELRCDPISGHTALYWYRQSLGQGPEFLIYFQGTGAADDSGLPNDRFFAVRPEGSVSTLKIQRTERGDSAVYLCASSLPERGGSYNEQFFGPGTRLTVL.

The V call is TRBV6-5, the J call TRBJ2-5; either TRBD1 or TRBD2 may fit D (5 bases each). CDR3 size: 14 residues. Trimming left V 6 bases short and J 7 bases short, with 18 bases between. Germline assignment: CDR1 MNHEY and CDR2 SVGAGI. The CDR3 DNA reads as TGTGCCAGCAGCTACGGGGCGCTGGCGGGGACCCAGTACTTC. It is translated as CASSYGALAGTQYF.

The J gene is TRBJ1-1, the V gene TRBV12-3 or TRBV12-4; D perhaps matches TRBD1 (5 bases). V lost 5 bases and J 3 bases, leaving 10 bases between the germline ends. This CDR3 comprises 13 residues. DNA of the CDR3: TGTGCCAGCAGTCGGGACGGTCACACTGAAGCTTTCTTT. Translated: CASSRDGHTEAFF.

J is TRBJ1-5 and V is TRBV27, with D tentatively TRBD1 (6 bases). This CDR3 is 15 amino acids long. V was clipped by 5 bases and J by 4 bases, with 15 bases between them. Germline-derived CDR1 and CDR2 are MNHEY and SMNVEV (reference sequence). The CDR3 DNA sequence: TGTGCCAGCAGTCCCCGTAGGGGGGAGAATCAGCCCCAGCATTTT. The encoded protein is CASSPRRGENQPQHF.

The chain recombines TRBV11-2 with TRBJ2-5, with TRBD1 matching 10 bases. Germline V lookup: CDR1 SGHAT, CDR2 FQNNGV. The CDR3 has 13 amino acids. J gave up 7 bases and V 6 bases, and 5 bases lay outside the gene matches. DNA for the CDR3: TGTGCCAGCAGGACAGGGGGCCCTTGGACCCAGTACTTC. Translating gives CASRTGGPWTQYF.

V usage is TRBV5-1 and J usage is TRBJ2-3; 11 bases are a match to TRBD2. Trimming removed 0 bases from V and 0 bases from J; junction bases left unmatched: 6. This CDR3 comprises 18 residues. CDR1 and CDR2 (germline): SGHRS, YFSETQ. The CDR3 is CASSLDSGTSGSTDTQYF. CDR3 coding DNA: TGCGCCAGCAGCTTGGATTCTGGGACTAGCGGTAGCACAGATACGCAGTATTTT.